Below are 23 T cell receptor beta chains sequenced from a single sample in a study of T cells after yellow fever vaccination. TCRdb reanalysed the 5' RACE reads using MiXCR and keeps one entry per CDR3 protein. The table lists under 200,000 distinct CDR3 sequences, approximately 11% of them singletons, with 35% to 40% in the top ten. This specimen was CD8+ T cells sorted from PBMCs, taken 15 days after the yellow fever booster vaccination. These receptors all come from a man aged 18 to 29 who received the YFV17D yellow fever vaccine.

V gene TRBV7-9 combines with J gene TRBJ2-1; D is ambiguous. V gave up 5 bases and J gave up 5 bases, with 16 bases separating them. In germline, CDR1 is SEHNR, CDR2 FQNEAQ (reference sequence). This CDR3 is built from 15 residues. The CDR3 DNA follows: TGTGCCAGCAGCCGATACGCCCTGGGTGACAATGAGCAGTTCTTC. Its protein is CASSRYALGDNEQFF.

This clonotype has just a few counts. This sequence joins TRBV5-4 and TRBJ1-1, with 7 bases identical to TRBD1. The CDR3 is 13 amino acids. Trimming removed 0 bases from V and 7 bases from J; junction bases left unmatched: 3. Germline loops: CDR1 SGHNT, CDR2 YYREEE (reference sequence). Here the CDR3 DNA reads TGTGCCAGCAGCTTGGGAGACAGGGATGAAGCTTTCTTT. It specifies CASSLGDRDEAFF.

The table lists this clonotype with many counts. The V gene is TRBV27, the J gene TRBJ1-6; D perhaps matches TRBD1 (6 bases). The CDR3 has 13 residues. Germline CDR1 reads MNHEY; CDR2 reads SMNVEV (reference sequence). Trimming left V 5 bases short and J 14 bases short, with 16 bases between. The CDR3 protein is CASSPWGPATLHF. The CDR3 coding sequence is TGTGCCAGCAGTCCCTGGGGGCCGGCTACCCTCCACTTT.

The chain uses TRBV7-3 and TRBJ2-1, with 11 bases identical to TRBD2. This CDR3 spans 16 amino acids. The V gene's germline CDR1 is SGHTA and CDR2 FQGTGA. The trim removed 5 bases at V and 8 bases at J, leaving 11 bases unmatched. The CDR3 sequence: CASSVSGGASFDEQFF. The CDR3 DNA sequence: TGTGCCAGCAGCGTTAGCGGGGGGGCCAGTTTTGATGAGCAGTTCTTC.

This clonotype has only a few counts. The chain recombines TRBV5-5 with TRBJ2-7; D call uncertain. The CDR3 covers 13 residues. The germline gives CDR1 SGHKS, CDR2 YYEKEE (reference sequence). Trimming took 3 bases from V and 9 from J, leaving 16 bases between them. Here the CDR3 reads CASSYPGYEWQYV. DNA for the CDR3: TGTGCCAGCAGCTATCCGGGCTACGAGTGGCAGTACGTC.

This clonotype was detected only a few times. This chain uses TRBV4-1 with TRBJ2-6, with 8 positions matching TRBD2. Germline V gene lookup returns CDR1 MGHRA and CDR2 YSYEKL. There are 19 residues in the CDR3. The J segment lost 4 bases and the V segment lost 0 bases, leaving 11 bases of the junction unmatched. The CDR3: CASSQDVAGGALGANVLTF. The CDR3 DNA is TGCGCCAGCAGCCAAGATGTCGCCGGGGGGGCATTGGGGGCCAACGTCCTGACTTTC.

This clonotype was observed a few times. The chain joins TRBV6-1 to TRBJ1-5, with D unresolved. The germline V and J ends were trimmed by 5 bases and 2 bases, with 10 bases remaining between them. The CDR3 runs 14 residues. Germline V gives CDR1 MNHNS, CDR2 SASEGT. The DNA for the CDR3 is TGTGCCAGCAGTAGAACTCGGGGCAATCAGCCCCAGCATTTT. It yields the protein CASSRTRGNQPQHF.

V usage is TRBV7-9 and J usage is TRBJ2-5; 7 bases line up with TRBD1. Germline CDR1 and CDR2: SEHNR and FQNEAQ (reference sequence). The CDR3 spans 15 residues. V lost 5 bases, J lost 5 bases, and 11 bases stayed unmatched. Written as DNA, the CDR3 is TGTGCCAGCAGCCCCAGCGGACAGGCACTGGAGACCCAGTACTTC. This translates into CASSPSGQALETQYF.

The chain uses TRBV29-1 and TRBJ1-1, with D hard to call. Trimming cost V 7 bases and J 1 base, with 4 bases left between them. There are 10 residues in the CDR3. The germline gives CDR1 SQVTM, CDR2 ANQGSEA. As DNA, the CDR3 is TGCAGCGCTCGGAACACTGAAGCTTTCTTT. Amino acid sequence: CSARNTEAFF.

This clonotype was seen repeatedly, ten times or more. The chain couples TRBV30 to TRBJ1-3; unclear D gene. Germline V CDR1 and CDR2: GTSNPN, SVGIG (reference sequence). The CDR3 consists of 11 residues. Trimming removed 3 bases from V and 4 bases from J, with 4 bases in between. The CDR3 here is CAWRQGNTIYF. CDR3 in DNA: TGTGCCTGGAGACAGGGAAACACCATATATTTT.

This clonotype was found a few times. The chain carries TRBV11-2 and TRBJ2-1, with D hard to call. In germline, CDR1 is SGHAT, CDR2 FQNNGV. V shed 5 bases and J shed 12 bases, with 23 bases lying between them. The CDR3 length is 15 residues. CDR3 nucleotides: TGTGCCAGCAGCCGATCCTTAGTTGGGCTAACGGGGCAGTTCTTC. Its translation is CASSRSLVGLTGQFF.

This chain connects TRBV12-3 or TRBV12-4 to TRBJ2-1; 9 nucleotides match TRBD2. This CDR3 region has 16 residues. Trimming cost V 0 bases and J 6 bases; bases outside gene matches: 6. The CDR3 reads CASSLALAGGSNEQFF. In DNA form, the CDR3 reads TGTGCCAGCAGTTTAGCGCTTGCGGGGGGGAGCAATGAGCAGTTCTTC.

This clonotype was counted between two and nine times. This sequence joins TRBV6-6 and TRBJ1-1; no firm D call. This CDR3 has 13 amino acids. Germline V lookup: CDR1 MNHNY, CDR2 SVGAGI (reference sequence). Trimming stripped 6 bases from V and 1 base from J, with 9 bases between. The CDR3 loop reads CASRLTPNTEAFF. DNA of the CDR3: TGTGCCAGCAGACTGACACCGAACACTGAAGCTTTCTTT.

J is TRBJ2-4 and V is TRBV7-9; no clear D gene. Trimming shortened V by 4 bases and J by 0 bases, and 10 bases separated the two germline ends. Germline lookup yields CDR1 SEHNR and CDR2 FQNEAQ (reference sequence). The CDR3 runs to 15 residues. The CDR3 bases are TGTGCCAGCAGCTCCCGACCGTCAGCCAAAAACATTCAGTACTTC. It encodes CASSSRPSAKNIQYF.

The V and J genes are TRBV5-1 and TRBJ1-5, with no clear D. With 2 bases removed from V and 4 bases from J, the gap between germline ends came to 10 bases. Germline CDR1 reads SGHRS; CDR2 reads YFSETQ. The CDR3 totals 14 residues. The CDR3 loop is CASSLGGYNQPQHF. CDR3 coding DNA: TGCGCCAGCAGCTTAGGAGGGTATAATCAGCCCCAGCATTTT.

This clonotype was found a few times. The chain uses TRBV12-3 or TRBV12-4 and TRBJ1-5; unclear D gene. Trimming removed 5 bases from V and 2 bases from J, with 16 bases in between. The CDR3 consists of 16 residues. The CDR3 nucleotides read TGTGCCAGCAGTACCTGGGTCCCGGGAGGCAATCAGCCCCAGCATTTT. This codes for CASSTWVPGGNQPQHF.

This rearrangement joins TRBV5-6 to TRBJ2-1, with D perhaps being TRBD1 or TRBD2 (5 bases each). The CDR3 extends over 15 amino acids. The germline V gene encodes CDR1 SGHDT and CDR2 YYEEEE. Deletions cut 0 bases from V and 6 bases from J, with 13 bases between. CDR3 sequence: CASSLGGSRGNEQFF. The CDR3 coding sequence is TGTGCCAGCAGCTTGGGGGGGAGCCGAGGCAATGAGCAGTTCTTC.

This clonotype was counted a few times. The chain uses TRBV4-1 and TRBJ2-5, with a weak D call TRBD2 (7 bases). Germline V gene lookup returns CDR1 MGHRA and CDR2 YSYEKL. This CDR3 region has 16 residues. Trimming removed 1 base at V and 1 base at J, with 13 bases between. CDR3 region: CASSQGTGGLQETQYF. The CDR3 DNA is TGCGCCAGCAGCCAAGGTACGGGGGGCCTCCAAGAGACCCAGTACTTC.

DNA of the CDR3: TGTGCCAGCAGTTACGGCAGGCGGGGGAGCTCCTACAATGAGCAGTTCTTC. This codes for CASSYGRRGSSYNEQFF. The chain couples TRBV6-2 or TRBV6-3 to TRBJ2-1; TRBD2 agrees at 7 bases. V dropped 2 bases and J dropped 0; count of bases not matched to a gene: 7. The CDR3 sequence is 17 residues long. Germline CDR1 reads MNHEY; CDR2 reads SVGEGT.

This clonotype was recorded at least ten times. The rearrangement joins TRBV4-2 to TRBJ2-5; D is possibly TRBD2 (5 bases). Between the trimmed V and J ends, which lost 0 bases and 1 base, there was a span of 15 bases. The CDR3 runs to 17 residues. Germline-derived CDR1 and CDR2 are LGHNA and YNFKEQ. CDR3 DNA sequence: TGTGCCAGCAGCCAAGACCCGGTGGGAGCGCCCCAAGAGACCCAGTACTTC. As protein: CASSQDPVGAPQETQYF.

The V gene is TRBV13, the J gene TRBJ2-7, with D possibly matching TRBD2 (5 bases). The germline V and J ends were trimmed by 8 bases and 6 bases, with 17 bases remaining between them. The CDR3 consists of 13 residues. CDR1 and CDR2 (germline): PRHDT, FYEKMQ (reference sequence). The CDR3 DNA follows: TGTGCCAGCCTGACTGCGGGTAGGACCGAGCAGTACTTC. This codes for CASLTAGRTEQYF.

This clonotype was detected only a few times. The rearrangement uses TRBV7-2 and TRBJ2-3; 10 positions match TRBD2. The CDR3 runs to 17 residues. Germline V gene sequence: CDR1 SGHTA, CDR2 FQGNSA. The V segment lost 5 bases and the J segment 1 base; nucleotides outside the gene matches: 9. The CDR3 DNA reads TGTGCCAGCAGCAGCTTCGGTCTAGCGGGGGGCACAGATACGCAGTATTTT. Amino acid sequence: CASSSFGLAGGTDTQYF.

There are a few counts of this clonotype. The rearrangement links TRBV18 to TRBJ2-5; D gene unclear. V was clipped by 2 bases and J by 3 bases, with 10 bases between them. CDR3 length: 14 amino acids. Per the germline V gene, CDR1 is KGHSH and CDR2 is LQKENI. The CDR3 protein is CASSPVAPEETQYF. CDR3 bases: TGTGCCAGCTCACCAGTGGCCCCCGAAGAGACCCAGTACTTC.